The 18 T cell receptor beta chains presented below share a single source sample, sequenced in a study of cytomegalovirus exposure and HLA in healthy donors. The primer mix had 60 Vbeta and 13 Jbeta primers. The protocol was immunoSEQ multiplex PCR, while the TCRdb copy is restricted to in-frame clones and leaves out a portion. The data contain about 200,000 clones, almost 80% of them singletons. Material for sequencing was PBMCs. The receptors were sampled from a man between 18 and 29 years old in good health and CMV-seronegative.

The chain links TRBV30 to TRBJ1-6; D is undetermined. The germline V and J ends were trimmed by 2 bases and 6 bases, with 8 bases remaining between them. The CDR3 runs 13 residues. The germline CDR1 and CDR2 sequences are GTSNPN and SVGIG (reference sequence). The CDR3 coding sequence is TGTGCCTGGAGTACTGGGCTTAATTCACCCCTCCACTTT. Residues: CAWSTGLNSPLHF.

The CDR3 nucleotides read TGTGCCAGCTCCCGGGACAGCTACTATGGCTACACCTTC. Residues: CASSRDSYYGYTF. The chain employs TRBV18 and TRBJ1-2, with 7 bases lining up with TRBD1. Germline values: CDR1 KGHSH, CDR2 LQKENI. The junction had 4 bases not matched to a gene; V was cut back by 6 bases and J by 3 bases. The CDR3 consists of 13 residues.

Points on this clone: The junction differs from germline at one of its ends, possibly a read error. This sample includes further DNA sequences coding for the same CDR3. The rearrangement links TRBV15 to TRBJ1-4, with a weak D call TRBD1 (5 bases). The CDR3 loop spans 14 amino acids. The germline gives CDR1 LNHNV, CDR2 YYDKDF (reference sequence). This CDR3 is CATSRDRGGEKLFF. CDR3 DNA: TGTGCCACCAGCAGAGATCGCGGGGGTGAAAAGCTGTTTTTT.

V and J are TRBV14 and TRBJ1-4; 7 positions match TRBD1. Germline V lookup: CDR1 SGHDN, CDR2 FVKESK. The CDR3 has 16 residues. Trimming took 5 bases from V and 2 from J; bases not matched to a gene: 8. The CDR3 protein is CASSDYAGGTNEKLFF. CDR3 in DNA: TGTGCCAGCAGCGATTACGCAGGGGGGACTAATGAAAAACTGTTTTTT.

The count of this clone is one. The chain combines TRBV30 with TRBJ2-3; unclear D gene. V was trimmed by 2 bases and J by 0 bases, leaving 12 bases between them. Per germline, CDR1 GTSNPN and CDR2 SVGIG (reference sequence). This CDR3 is 15 amino acids long. The CDR3 nucleotides are TGTGCCTGGAGTATCAGCGTTTTTAGCACAGATACGCAGTATTTT. Amino acids: CAWSISVFSTDTQYF.

This chain connects TRBV4-3 to TRBJ2-2; D may be TRBD1 (6 bases). Trimming removed 3 bases from V and 8 bases from J, with 13 bases in between. The CDR3 covers 14 residues. CDR1 is LGHNA, CDR2 YSLEER, per germline. CDR3 in DNA: TGCGCCAGCAGCCAGTCGGACAGCGCGGGGGAGCTGTTTTTT. This translates into CASSQSDSAGELFF.

The rearrangement joins TRBV4-2 to TRBJ1-2; no firm D call. CDR1 and CDR2 (germline): LGHNA, YNFKEQ. V lost 3 bases to trimming and J lost 8 bases, with 13 bases between them. The CDR3 is 13 amino acids. The CDR3 coding sequence is TGTGCCAGCAGCCAGGAGGGAGGGAACGGCTACACCTTC. It encodes CASSQEGGNGYTF.

The gene calls are TRBV27 and TRBJ1-1, with a possible D match to TRBD1 (5 bases). Germline V gene sequence: CDR1 MNHEY, CDR2 SMNVEV (reference sequence). CDR3 length equals 12 residues. V lost 4 bases and J 7 bases, leaving 10 bases between the germline ends. In DNA, the CDR3 is TGTGCCAGCAGTTCCCCAGGGATTGAAGCTTTCTTT. It codes for CASSSPGIEAFF.

The rearrangement joins TRBV19 to TRBJ2-7; 7 bases are shared with TRBD1. Germline V lookup: CDR1 LNHDA, CDR2 SQIVND (reference sequence). The CDR3 covers 15 residues. Losses at the gene ends were 5 bases for V and 1 base for J; bases not matched to a gene: 8. The CDR3 loop reads CASSPGPGQSYEQYF. In nucleotides, the CDR3 is TGTGCCAGTAGTCCCGGACCGGGACAGTCCTACGAGCAGTACTTC.

The sample holds a few counts of this clone. This chain uses TRBV19 with TRBJ1-1, with no clear D. This CDR3 is 14 amino acids long. The germline V gene has CDR1 LNHDA and CDR2 SQIVND (reference sequence). Trimming left V 7 bases short and J 0 bases short, with 12 bases between. CDR3 sequence (DNA): TGTGCCAGTACCCCGTCGGGGTTGAACACTGAAGCTTTCTTT. It is translated as CASTPSGLNTEAFF.

This clone was detected once. The J gene is TRBJ2-7, the V gene TRBV28, with D possibly TRBD2 on 5 matching bases. Germline loops: CDR1 MDHEN, CDR2 SYDVKM. Trimming pared 6 bases from V and 4 bases from J, leaving 16 bases between. This CDR3 region has 14 residues. This CDR3 is CASSPRSQRYEQYF. The DNA of the CDR3 is TGTGCCAGCAGCCCCAGGAGTCAGCGGTACGAGCAGTACTTC. Filled out from reference TRBV28 and TRBJ2-7, the complete variable domain reads DVKVTQSSRYLVKRTGEKVFLECVQDMDHENMFWYRQDPGLGLRLIYFSYDVKMKEKGDIPEGYSVSREKKERFSLILESASTNQTSMYLCASSPRSQRYEQYFGPGTRLTVT.

The chain employs TRBV28 and TRBJ1-1; perhaps TRBD1 as D (5 bases). CDR1 is MDHEN, CDR2 SYDVKM, per germline. The CDR3 extends over 16 amino acids. V lost 6 bases and J lost 1, with 18 bases in between. The CDR3 is CASSPPWAGPNTEAFF. The DNA of the CDR3 is TGTGCCAGCAGCCCCCCCTGGGCAGGGCCGAACACTGAAGCTTTCTTT.

The chain is built from TRBV7-2 and TRBJ2-1; 7 bases match TRBD1. The CDR3 extends over 12 amino acids. Trimming at V came to 5 bases and at J to 9 bases, leaving 4 bases not matched to a gene. Germline V gene data show CDR1 as SGHTA and CDR2 as FQGNSA. The CDR3 spells CASSLQGFEQFF. DNA for the CDR3: TGTGCCAGCAGCCTACAGGGGTTTGAGCAGTTCTTC. Full variable domain (missing parts from reference TRBV7-2 and TRBJ2-1): GAGVSQSPSNKVTEKGKDVELRCDPISGHTALYWYRQSLGQGLEFLIYFQGNSAPDKSGLPSDRFSAERTGGSVSTLTIQRTQQEDSAVYLCASSLQGFEQFFGPGTRLTVL.

V usage is TRBV7-2 and J usage is TRBJ2-2, with D perhaps matching TRBD2 (6 bases). CDR1 is SGHTA and CDR2 is FQGNSA in the germline V gene. This CDR3 comprises 14 residues. Trimming cost V 1 base and J 4 bases, with 7 bases left between them. The DNA for the CDR3 is TGTGCCAGCAGCTTAGTGGGAGGCACCGGGGAGCTGTTTTTT. Protein: CASSLVGGTGELFF.

This clone was found a few times. V gene TRBV27 combines with J gene TRBJ1-3; D is ambiguous. V lost 2 bases and J lost 3, with 5 bases in between. Germline CDR1 and CDR2: MNHEY and SMNVEV (reference sequence). This CDR3 is built from 13 residues. The CDR3: CASSLGVGNTIYF. CDR3 coding DNA: TGTGCCAGCAGTTTAGGAGTTGGAAACACCATATATTTT.

This chain links TRBV18 with TRBJ2-2; 7 bases align to TRBD2. Germline lookup yields CDR1 KGHSH and CDR2 LQKENI. The CDR3 is 17 amino acids. The ends lost 2 bases at V and 1 base at J; junction bases unmatched: 7. As DNA, the CDR3 is TGTGCCAGCTCACCAAGACTGGCGGGAGAGAACACCGGGGAGCTGTTTTTT. Protein: CASSPRLAGENTGELFF.

The chain links TRBV6-6 to TRBJ2-3, with D possibly matching TRBD2 (7 bases). V was trimmed by 0 bases and J by 5 bases, leaving 15 bases between them. The CDR3 totals 16 residues. Germline lookup yields CDR1 MNHNY and CDR2 SVGAGI (reference sequence). Here the CDR3 reads CASSYSKEGGGDTQYF. The CDR3, as DNA: TGTGCCAGCAGTTACTCGAAGGAGGGGGGGGGAGATACGCAGTATTTT.

The chain combines TRBV2 with TRBJ2-3; 13 nucleotides align to TRBD2. Unmatched junction bases numbered 5, after V lost 4 bases and J lost 4 bases. The CDR3 consists of 16 residues. Germline CDR1 is SNHLY and CDR2 is FYNNEI. The DNA for the CDR3 is TGTGCCAGCAGTGCTAGGACTAGCGGGGGATCAGATACGCAGTATTTT. Its translation is CASSARTSGGSDTQYF.